This T cell receptor (beta chain) was profiled in a study of technical replicates of blood from a few donors. Produced via immunoSEQ multiplex PCR; TCRdb's table is partial and in-frame only. The sample yields about 79,000 clones, approximately 91% seen once. The germline V gene encodes CDR1 SGHNT and CDR2 YENEEA. This CDR3 contains 14 residues. Trimming at V came to 2 bases and at J to 7 bases, leaving 4 bases not matched to a gene. The chain carries TRBV11-3 and TRBJ2-1; 8 bases fit TRBD1. Sequenced: T cells isolated from PBMCs. The clonotype was recovered from a human donor in good health. Some clones in this sample may be carry-over from other donors' samples. The CDR3 is CASSLQGALNEQFF. The CDR3 bases are TGTGCCAGCAGCTTACAGGGGGCCCTTAATGAGCAGTTCTTC.